This T cell receptor beta chain was captured in a study of cytomegalovirus exposure and HLA in healthy donors. The study ran its PCR with 60 Vbeta and 13 Jbeta primers. Some clones are missing from TCRdb's copy, which holds only in-frame ones; the method was immunoSEQ multiplex PCR. The sample has roughly 200,000 clones, around four fifths seen once. For this clone: Its antigen is not known.

Whole-study results and caveats: Roughly even sequencing depth across donors was the assumption behind the presence/absence analyses.

Trimming removed 6 bases from V and 5 bases from J; junction bases left unmatched: 16. The V gene's germline CDR1 is MNHEY and CDR2 SMNVEV (reference sequence). The CDR3 is 17 amino acids. The source material was PBMCs. The rearrangement links TRBV27 to TRBJ1-2; 9 positions match TRBD1. The TCR comes from a man over 45 in good health and CMV-seronegative. CDR3 in DNA: TGTGCCAGCAGCCCAACAGGGGGCAGGGGGCTCGGGTATGGCTACACCTTC. Protein sequence: CASSPTGGRGLGYGYTF.